This is a list of T cell receptor beta chains from one sample in a study of OX40 agonist ivuxolimab in advanced cancers. Profiled with immunoSEQ multiplex PCR; TCRdb holds only in-frame clones, not every one. The table shows around 63,000 clones, with approximately 89% occurring only once. Source: CD4+ or CD8+ T cells sorted from blood, taken in a trial of the OX40 agonist ivuxolimab. The origin of the receptors is an adult with an advanced solid tumor such as melanoma, head and neck, liver or kidney cancer. Each CDR3 is given with its conserved first and last residue. The order of the fields is D gene, clone size, V gene, J gene, CDR3 DNA, CDR3 protein. A D gene is named only where the DNA matches it firmly. A clone size is listed for some rows: how often the clone was seen (once, few, many), or a class if it is expanded.

NA	NA	TRBV7-9	TRBJ1-3	TGTGCCAGCAAGATGACAGAAGCGGGAAACACCATATATTTT	CASKMTEAGNTIYF
TRBD1	once	TRBV30	TRBJ2-7	TGTGCCTGGAGTACGGGACAGGGGGCCTACGAGCAGTACTTC	CAWSTGQGAYEQYF
TRBD1	once	TRBV2	TRBJ2-7	TGTGCCAGCACCTTAGACAGGGGAAGGTACGAGCAGTACTTC	CASTLDRGRYEQYF
NA	NA	TRBV6-1	TRBJ1-1	TGTGCCAGCAGTACCGGACAGAACACTGAAGCTTTCTTT	CASSTGQNTEAFF
NA	NA	TRBV19	TRBJ1-6	TGTGCCAGTACTCCGTCATTGAGCTCCTATAATTCACCCCTCCACTTT	CASTPSLSSYNSPLHF
NA	NA	TRBV10-3	TRBJ2-7	TGTGCCATCAGTGAACTGGGGGAGCAGTACTTC	CAISELGEQYF
TRBD1	NA	TRBV5-4	TRBJ2-7	TGTGCCAGCAGCTTACAGGGGGCCCACGAGCAGTACTTC	CASSLQGAHEQYF
TRBD2	once	TRBV7-6	TRBJ2-5	TGTGCCAGCAGCCCCACTAGCGGGGGGAGCGGTGAGACCCAGTACTTC	CASSPTSGGSGETQYF
TRBD1	NA	TRBV4-1	TRBJ2-5	TGCGCCAGCAGCCAAGTAGGTGGGACAGGGGCAACGGTCCAGTACTTC	CASSQVGGTGATVQYF
NA	NA	TRBV7-2	TRBJ2-3	TGTGCCAGCAGCCCGCCTTTCAACACAGATACGCAGTATTTT	CASSPPFNTDTQYF
NA	NA	TRBV5-1	TRBJ2-1	TGCGCCAGCAGTTTTGACAGAGTCAATGAGCAGTTCTTC	CASSFDRVNEQFF
NA	NA	TRBV6-6	TRBJ2-3	TGTGCCAGCAGACAAGGCAGGGGCGAAGATACGCAGTATTTT	CASRQGRGEDTQYF
NA	NA	TRBV5-4	TRBJ2-7	TGTGCCAGCAGCGTACCGTGGTCCGAGCAGTACTTC	CASSVPWSEQYF
TRBD1	NA	TRBV30	TRBJ1-6	TGTGCCTGGAGTGTACGGGACAGGGATCATTCACCCCTCCACTTT	CAWSVRDRDHSPLHF
NA	NA	TRBV11-2	TRBJ2-3	TGTGCCAGCAGACCGACATACCGCACAGATACGCAGTATTTT	CASRPTYRTDTQYF
TRBD2	NA	TRBV7-2	TRBJ2-2	TGTGCCAGCAGTCCCTCTGGCGGGGGGGTACGCGGGGAGCTGTTTTTT	CASSPSGGGVRGELFF
NA	NA	TRBV10-2	TRBJ2-4	TGCGCCAGCAGTGAGGTAACAGATCTAGCCAAAAACATTCAGTACTTC	CASSEVTDLAKNIQYF
NA	NA	TRBV19	TRBJ1-2	TGTGCCAGTAGTATGAGTTGGCTCTATGGCTACACCTTC	CASSMSWLYGYTF
NA	NA	TRBV7-9	TRBJ2-4	TGTGCCAGCAGCTTATGGGACTCTAAAAACATTCAGTACTTC	CASSLWDSKNIQYF
TRBD1	NA	TRBV9	TRBJ1-6	TGTGCCAGCAGCCCCCGGGACAGGGGGTATTCACCCCTCCACTTT	CASSPRDRGYSPLHF
NA	NA	TRBV6-6	TRBJ1-2	TGTGCCAGCAGTTACGGCGGGGGTTACGGCTACACCTTC	CASSYGGGYGYTF
NA	NA	TRBV7-9	TRBJ2-1	TGTGCCAGCAGCTTTCTCCTTGTAGGGCTCAATGAGCAGTTCTTC	CASSFLLVGLNEQFF
NA	few	TRBV6-4	TRBJ1-6	TGTGCCAGCAGTGTTAAGGCGGGGGACTCACCCCTCCACTTT	CASSVKAGDSPLHF
TRBD1	NA	TRBV5-4	TRBJ1-2	TGTGCCAGCAGCTTAACAGGGGAAGGCTACACCTTC	CASSLTGEGYTF
NA	NA	TRBV7-2	TRBJ2-7	TGTGCCAGCAGCTTGTGGCAGGGTGGTTACGAGCAGTACTTC	CASSLWQGGYEQYF
NA	NA	TRBV4-2	TRBJ2-4	TGTGCCAGCAGCCAAGATCTGGGGGCCAAAAACATTCAGTACTTC	CASSQDLGAKNIQYF
NA	NA	TRBV7-9	TRBJ2-3	TGTGCCAGCAGCTTACGCATGTTAGGGTCAGATACGCAGTATTTT	CASSLRMLGSDTQYF
NA	NA	TRBV4-1	TRBJ1-2	TGCGCCAGCAGCCAATACAGGCGGTCCGGCTACACCTTC	CASSQYRRSGYTF
NA	NA	TRBV6-5	TRBJ1-3	TGTGCCAGCAGCCGGACAGCTACTGGAAACACCATATATTTT	CASSRTATGNTIYF
TRBD2	NA	TRBV5-1	TRBJ2-2	TGCGCCAGCAGCTTCACTAGCGGGGGAAGTACCGGGGAGCTGTTTTTT	CASSFTSGGSTGELFF
TRBD1	NA	TRBV6-1	TRBJ1-2	TGTGCCAGCAGTACCCCGGGACAGGGGAGGGAAGGCTACACCTTC	CASSTPGQGREGYTF
NA	NA	TRBV5-1	TRBJ1-6	TGCGCCAGCCAGTCGGGGGGCGTTACCTCACCCCTCCACTTT	CASQSGGVTSPLHF
NA	NA	TRBV10-3	TRBJ2-7	TGTGCCATCAGTGAGCTAGACTACGAGCAGTACTTC	CAISELDYEQYF
TRBD1	NA	TRBV6-1	TRBJ2-2	TGTGCCAGCAGTGCGACGGACAGGGGAATCCCCGGGGAGCTGTTTTTT	CASSATDRGIPGELFF
NA	NA	TRBV27	TRBJ2-3	TGTGCCAGCAGTCCGGGTTACGCCCGAACAGATACGCAGTATTTT	CASSPGYARTDTQYF
TRBD1	NA	TRBV6-6	TRBJ1-2	TGTGCCAGCAAGGACAGGGCTAACTATGGCTACACCTTC	CASKDRANYGYTF
NA	NA	TRBV2	TRBJ1-6	TGTGCCAGCAGTTCTGCCCATAATTCACCCCTCCACTTT	CASSSAHNSPLHF
TRBD1	few	TRBV19	TRBJ1-1	TGTGCCAGTAGTACCCAGGACAGGAGGAACACTGAAGCTTTCTTT	CASSTQDRRNTEAFF
TRBD2	few	TRBV5-1	TRBJ2-1	TGCGCCAGCAAGGTTACTAGCGGATTGTATAATGAGCAGTTCTTC	CASKVTSGLYNEQFF
NA	few	TRBV7-9	TRBJ1-6	TGTGCCAGCAGCTCCTCCCCGCCCCTCCACTTT	CASSSSPPLHF
NA	NA	TRBV7-8	TRBJ2-3	TGTGCCAGCAGCAAAGGTCGGGTTGGGGGCACAGATACGCAGTATTTT	CASSKGRVGGTDTQYF
NA	NA	TRBV7-2	TRBJ2-6	TGTGCCAGCAGCCTGAGTCTGACCGGGGCCAACGTCCTGACTTTC	CASSLSLTGANVLTF
NA	NA	TRBV5-6	TRBJ1-5	TGTGCCAGCAGCTTTGGCTGGGGAAGGCAGCCCCAGCATTTT	CASSFGWGRQPQHF
TRBD1	once	TRBV19	TRBJ2-3	TGTGCCAGTAGTATGGGACAGGGTATGACAGATACGCAGTATTTT	CASSMGQGMTDTQYF
NA	once	TRBV2	TRBJ1-3	TGTGCCAGCAAAGTAACATGGGGGACCTCTGGAAACACCATATATTTT	CASKVTWGTSGNTIYF
TRBD1	NA	TRBV5-4	TRBJ1-1	TGTGCCAGCAGCCCTGACAGGGTTAGGAACACTGAAGCTTTCTTT	CASSPDRVRNTEAFF
TRBD1	NA	TRBV18	TRBJ2-7	TGTGCCAGCTCACCACCGCCGGGACAGGGGCTCTACGAGCAGTACTTC	CASSPPPGQGLYEQYF
TRBD1	NA	TRBV6-1	TRBJ1-1	TGTGCCAGCAGTGTCACAGGGGTCACTGAAGCTTTCTTT	CASSVTGVTEAFF
TRBD1	NA	TRBV2	TRBJ2-7	TGTGCCAGCAGCCGGGACAGGCGGTACGAGCAGTACTTC	CASSRDRRYEQYF
TRBD2	NA	TRBV10-3	TRBJ2-7	TGTGCCACCGGGACTAGCGGGGTGAACTACGAGCAGTACTTC	CATGTSGVNYEQYF
TRBD1	NA	TRBV4-1	TRBJ1-2	TGCGCCAGCAGCCAGAGCCAGACCGGGACAGACTATGGCTACACCTTC	CASSQSQTGTDYGYTF
NA	NA	TRBV28	TRBJ2-7	TGTGCCAGCAGTTTACCCCAGGTTCGGGAGCAGTACTTC	CASSLPQVREQYF
TRBD2	once	TRBV18	TRBJ2-2	TGTGCCAGCTCACCGAGACTAGCGGGGAACGGGGAGCTGTTTTTT	CASSPRLAGNGELFF
NA	NA	TRBV5-1	TRBJ1-2	TGCGCCAGCAGCCCGACGGACGATTATGGCTACACCTTC	CASSPTDDYGYTF
NA	NA	TRBV5-5	TRBJ2-7	TGTGCCAGCAGCGCATACCTACAGGGCTATAGCTCCTACGAGCAGTACTTC	CASSAYLQGYSSYEQYF